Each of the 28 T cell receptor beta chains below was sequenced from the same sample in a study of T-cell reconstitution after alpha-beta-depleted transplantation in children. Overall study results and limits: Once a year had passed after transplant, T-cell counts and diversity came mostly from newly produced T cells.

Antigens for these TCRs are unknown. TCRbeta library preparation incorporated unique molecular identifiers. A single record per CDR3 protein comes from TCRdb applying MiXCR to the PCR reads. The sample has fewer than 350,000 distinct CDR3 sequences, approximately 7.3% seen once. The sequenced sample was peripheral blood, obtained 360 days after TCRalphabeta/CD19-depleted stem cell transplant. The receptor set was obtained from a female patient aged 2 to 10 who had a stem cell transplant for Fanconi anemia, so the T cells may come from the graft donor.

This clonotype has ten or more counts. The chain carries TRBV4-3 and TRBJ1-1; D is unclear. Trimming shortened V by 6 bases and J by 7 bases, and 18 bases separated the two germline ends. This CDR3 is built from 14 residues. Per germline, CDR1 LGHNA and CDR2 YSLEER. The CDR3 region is CASSMLGGGSEAFF. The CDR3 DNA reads TGCGCCAGCAGTATGTTGGGCGGCGGGAGTGAAGCTTTCTTT.

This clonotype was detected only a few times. CDR3 nucleotide sequence: TGCGCCAGCAGTGAGCTGTTAGCCAAAAACATTCAGTACTTC. Its translation: CASSELLAKNIQYF. V gene TRBV10-2 combines with J gene TRBJ2-4; no definite D call. In germline, CDR1 is WSHSY, CDR2 SAAADI. This CDR3 is built from 14 residues. V was pared by 2 bases and J by 0 bases, with 5 bases between.

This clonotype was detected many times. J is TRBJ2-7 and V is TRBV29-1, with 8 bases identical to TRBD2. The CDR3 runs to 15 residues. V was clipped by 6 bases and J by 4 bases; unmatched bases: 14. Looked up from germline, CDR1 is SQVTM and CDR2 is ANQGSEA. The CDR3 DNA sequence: TGCAGCGTGGGGTCATTAGCGGGATCTCGGTACGAGCAGTACTTC. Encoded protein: CSVGSLAGSRYEQYF.

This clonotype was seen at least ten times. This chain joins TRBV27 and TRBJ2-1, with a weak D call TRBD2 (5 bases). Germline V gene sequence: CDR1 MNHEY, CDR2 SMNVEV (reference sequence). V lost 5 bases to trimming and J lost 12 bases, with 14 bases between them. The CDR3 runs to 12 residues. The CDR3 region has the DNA TGTGCCAGCAGTCCCCGGGGTAAGGGGCAGTTCTTC. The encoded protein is CASSPRGKGQFF.

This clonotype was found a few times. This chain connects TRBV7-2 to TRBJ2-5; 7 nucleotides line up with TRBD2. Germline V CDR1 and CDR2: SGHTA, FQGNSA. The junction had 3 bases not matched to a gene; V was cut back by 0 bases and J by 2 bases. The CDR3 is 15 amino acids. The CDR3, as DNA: TGTGCCAGCAGCTTAGCGGGGGGGACTCAAGAGACCCAGTACTTC. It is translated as CASSLAGGTQETQYF. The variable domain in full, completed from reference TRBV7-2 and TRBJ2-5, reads GAGVSQSPSNKVTEKGKDVELRCDPISGHTALYWYRQSLGQGLEFLIYFQGNSAPDKSGLPSDRFSAERTGGSVSTLTIQRTQQEDSAVYLCASSLAGGTQETQYFGPGTRLLVL.

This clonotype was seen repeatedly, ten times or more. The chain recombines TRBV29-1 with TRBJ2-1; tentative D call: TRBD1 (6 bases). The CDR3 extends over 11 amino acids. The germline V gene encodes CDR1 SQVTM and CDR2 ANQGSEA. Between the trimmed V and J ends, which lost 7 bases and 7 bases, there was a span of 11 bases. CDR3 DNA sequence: TGCAGCGGGGGACACCCTAATGAGCAGTTCTTC. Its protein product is CSGGHPNEQFF.

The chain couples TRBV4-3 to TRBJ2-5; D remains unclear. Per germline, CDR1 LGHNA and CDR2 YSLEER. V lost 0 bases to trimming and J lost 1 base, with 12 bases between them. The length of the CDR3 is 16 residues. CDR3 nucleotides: TGCGCCAGCAGCCAAGATGTGGTACAGCCCCAAGAGACCCAGTACTTC. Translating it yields CASSQDVVQPQETQYF.

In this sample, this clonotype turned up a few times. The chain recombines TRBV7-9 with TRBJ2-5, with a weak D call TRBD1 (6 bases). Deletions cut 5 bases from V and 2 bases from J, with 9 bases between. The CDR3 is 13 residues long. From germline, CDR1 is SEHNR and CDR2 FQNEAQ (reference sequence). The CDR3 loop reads CASSGTRQETQYF. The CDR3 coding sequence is TGTGCCAGCAGCGGGACAAGACAAGAGACCCAGTACTTC.

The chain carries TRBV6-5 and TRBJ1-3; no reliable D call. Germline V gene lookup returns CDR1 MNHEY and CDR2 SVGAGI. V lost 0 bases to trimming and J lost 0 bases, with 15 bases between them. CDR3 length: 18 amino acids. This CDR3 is CASSYSIPRLSSGNTIYF. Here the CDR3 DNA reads TGTGCCAGCAGTTACTCGATTCCCAGGCTGAGCTCTGGAAACACCATATATTTT.

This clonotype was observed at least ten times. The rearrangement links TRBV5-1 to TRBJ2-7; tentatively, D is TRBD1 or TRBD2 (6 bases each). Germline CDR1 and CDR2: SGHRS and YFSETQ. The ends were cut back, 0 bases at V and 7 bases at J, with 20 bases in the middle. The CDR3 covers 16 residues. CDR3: CASSLGALWGAKEQYF. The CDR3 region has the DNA TGCGCCAGCAGCTTGGGGGCCCTTTGGGGGGCGAAGGAGCAGTACTTC.

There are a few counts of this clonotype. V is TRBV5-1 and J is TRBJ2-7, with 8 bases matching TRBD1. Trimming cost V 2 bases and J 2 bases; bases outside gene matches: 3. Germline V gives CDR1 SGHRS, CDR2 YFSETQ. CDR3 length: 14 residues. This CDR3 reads CASSFGQGTYEQYF. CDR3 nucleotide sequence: TGCGCCAGCAGCTTCGGACAGGGTACCTACGAGCAGTACTTC.

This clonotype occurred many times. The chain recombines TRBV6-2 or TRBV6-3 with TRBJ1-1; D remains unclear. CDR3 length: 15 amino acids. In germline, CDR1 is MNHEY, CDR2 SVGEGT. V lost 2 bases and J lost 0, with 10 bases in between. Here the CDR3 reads CASSYSGRLNTEAFF. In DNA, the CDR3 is TGTGCCAGCAGTTACAGCGGCAGGCTGAACACTGAAGCTTTCTTT.

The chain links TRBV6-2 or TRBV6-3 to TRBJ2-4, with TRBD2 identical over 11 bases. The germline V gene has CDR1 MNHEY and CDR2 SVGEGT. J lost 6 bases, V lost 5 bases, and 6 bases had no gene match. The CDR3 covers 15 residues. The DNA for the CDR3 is TGTGCCAGCAGTCCCCCTCTAGCGGGGGGAAACATTCAGTACTTC. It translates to CASSPPLAGGNIQYF.

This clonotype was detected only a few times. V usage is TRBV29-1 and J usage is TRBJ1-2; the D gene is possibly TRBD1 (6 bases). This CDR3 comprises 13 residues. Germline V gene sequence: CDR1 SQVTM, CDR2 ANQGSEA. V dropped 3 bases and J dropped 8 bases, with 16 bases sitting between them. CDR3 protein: CSVESGDYGGYTF. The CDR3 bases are TGCAGCGTTGAGTCAGGGGACTACGGCGGCTACACCTTC.

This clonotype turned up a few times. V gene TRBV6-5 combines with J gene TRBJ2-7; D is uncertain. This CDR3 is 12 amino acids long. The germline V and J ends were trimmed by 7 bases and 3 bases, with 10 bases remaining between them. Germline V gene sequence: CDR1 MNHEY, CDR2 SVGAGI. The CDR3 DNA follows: TGTGCCAGCATATCCCCGGGCTACGAGCAGTACTTC. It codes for CASISPGYEQYF.

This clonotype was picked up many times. The CDR3 here is CSAARGQDYGYTF. CDR3 DNA: TGCAGCGCCGCCAGGGGGCAGGACTATGGCTACACCTTC. This sequence joins TRBV29-1 and TRBJ1-2; 8 positions agree with TRBD1. Germline loops: CDR1 SQVTM, CDR2 ANQGSEA. This CDR3 has 13 amino acids. V lost 7 bases, J lost 3 bases, and 7 bases stayed unmatched.

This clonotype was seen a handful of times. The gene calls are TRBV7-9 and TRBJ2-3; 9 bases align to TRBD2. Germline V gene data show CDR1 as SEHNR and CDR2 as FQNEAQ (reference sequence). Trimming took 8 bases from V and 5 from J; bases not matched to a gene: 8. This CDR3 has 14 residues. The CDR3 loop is CASLRGGAVDTQYF. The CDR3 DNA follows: TGTGCCAGCTTGCGCGGGGGGGCCGTAGATACGCAGTATTTT.

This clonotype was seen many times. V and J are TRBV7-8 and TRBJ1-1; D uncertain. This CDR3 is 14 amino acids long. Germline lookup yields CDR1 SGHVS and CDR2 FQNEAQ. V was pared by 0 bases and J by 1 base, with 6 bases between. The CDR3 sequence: CASSLAFENTEAFF. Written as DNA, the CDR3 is TGTGCCAGCAGCTTAGCGTTCGAGAACACTGAAGCTTTCTTT. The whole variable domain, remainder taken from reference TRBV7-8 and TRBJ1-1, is GAGVSQSPRYKVAKRGQDVALRCDPISGHVSLFWYQQALGQGPEFLTYFQNEAQLDKSGLPSDRFFAERPEGSVSTLKIQRTQQEDSAVYLCASSLAFENTEAFFGQGTRLTVV.

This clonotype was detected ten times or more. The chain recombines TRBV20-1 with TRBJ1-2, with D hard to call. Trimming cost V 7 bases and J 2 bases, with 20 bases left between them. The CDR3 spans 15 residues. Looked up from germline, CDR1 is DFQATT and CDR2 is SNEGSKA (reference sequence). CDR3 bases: TGCAGTGGTGGGCCCGACACGAATAGAAACTATGGCTACACCTTC. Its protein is CSGGPDTNRNYGYTF.

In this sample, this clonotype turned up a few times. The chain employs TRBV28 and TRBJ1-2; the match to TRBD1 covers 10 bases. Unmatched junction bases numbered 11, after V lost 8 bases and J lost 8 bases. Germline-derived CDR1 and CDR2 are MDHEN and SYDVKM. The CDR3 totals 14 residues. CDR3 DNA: TGTGCCAGCCTCGAGACAGGGGGCGCGAGGGGCTACACCTTC. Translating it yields CASLETGGARGYTF.

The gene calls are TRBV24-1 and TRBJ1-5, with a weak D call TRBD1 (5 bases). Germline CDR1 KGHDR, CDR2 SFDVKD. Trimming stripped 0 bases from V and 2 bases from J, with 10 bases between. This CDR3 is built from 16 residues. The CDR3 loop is CATSDLQGKGNQPQHF. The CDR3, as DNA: TGTGCCACCAGTGATTTGCAGGGTAAAGGCAATCAGCCCCAGCATTTT.

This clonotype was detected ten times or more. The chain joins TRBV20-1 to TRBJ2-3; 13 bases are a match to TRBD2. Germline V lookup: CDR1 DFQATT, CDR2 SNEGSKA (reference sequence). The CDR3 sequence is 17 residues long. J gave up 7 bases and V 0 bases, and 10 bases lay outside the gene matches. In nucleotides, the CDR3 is TGCAGTGCTAGAGATCTTTGGACTAGCGGGAGAGGCAATACGCAGTATTTT. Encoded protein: CSARDLWTSGRGNTQYF.

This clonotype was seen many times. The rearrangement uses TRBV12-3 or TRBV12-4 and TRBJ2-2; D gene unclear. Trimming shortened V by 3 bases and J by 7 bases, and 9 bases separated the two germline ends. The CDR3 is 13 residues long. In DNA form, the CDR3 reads TGTGCCAGCAGTTTTGAAAATGGCGGGGAGCTGTTTTTT. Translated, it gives CASSFENGGELFF.

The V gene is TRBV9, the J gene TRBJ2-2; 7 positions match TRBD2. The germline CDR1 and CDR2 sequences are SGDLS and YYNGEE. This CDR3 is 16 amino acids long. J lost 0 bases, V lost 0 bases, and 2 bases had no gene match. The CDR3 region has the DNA TGTGCCAGCAGCGTAGGGGGGGGGTCGAACACCGGGGAGCTGTTTTTT. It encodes CASSVGGGSNTGELFF.

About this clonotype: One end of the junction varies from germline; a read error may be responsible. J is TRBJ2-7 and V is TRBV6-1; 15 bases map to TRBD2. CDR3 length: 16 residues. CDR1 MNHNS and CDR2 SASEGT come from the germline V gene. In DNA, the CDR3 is TGTACCAGCAGTGGACTAGCGGGGGGGAGCTCCTACGAGCAGTACTTC. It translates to CTSSGLAGGSSYEQYF.

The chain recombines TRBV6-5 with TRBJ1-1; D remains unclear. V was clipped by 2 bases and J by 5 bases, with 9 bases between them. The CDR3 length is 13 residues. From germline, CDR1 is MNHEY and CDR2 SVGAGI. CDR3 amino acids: CASSYGEGTEAFF. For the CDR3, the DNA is TGTGCCAGCAGTTACGGAGAAGGGACTGAAGCTTTCTTT.

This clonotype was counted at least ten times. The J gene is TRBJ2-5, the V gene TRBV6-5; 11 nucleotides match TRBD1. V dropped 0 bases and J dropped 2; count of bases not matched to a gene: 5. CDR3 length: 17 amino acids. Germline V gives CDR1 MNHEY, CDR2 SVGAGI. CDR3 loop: CASSYSPGQGVQETQYF. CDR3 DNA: TGTGCCAGCAGTTACTCCCCGGGACAGGGGGTACAAGAGACCCAGTACTTC.

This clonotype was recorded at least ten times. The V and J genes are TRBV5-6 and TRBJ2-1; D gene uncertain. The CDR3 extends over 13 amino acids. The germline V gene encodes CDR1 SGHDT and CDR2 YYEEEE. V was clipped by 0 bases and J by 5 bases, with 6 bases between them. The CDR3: CASSLGGHNEQFF. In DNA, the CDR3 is TGTGCCAGCAGCTTGGGGGGTCACAATGAGCAGTTCTTC.